The 31 T cell receptor beta chains reported below all come from one sample, sequenced in a study of blood T cell repertoires in COVID-19 (dated by TCRdb to about 2020). The library was generated by the immunoSEQ multiplex PCR assay. What TCRdb holds here is the immuneACCESS table cut down to in-frame rearrangements. Part of the clones is not present; checked against another copy, under half of the missing clones reflect an unresolved V gene, and the others are unexplained. The sample table records about 150,000 clones; 86% of these occur just once. Approximately 4% of the sample lies in the top ten. The sequenced material came from peripheral blood. The source of these receptors is a woman in her 70s with acute or convalescent COVID-19.

The genes are TRBV10-3 and TRBJ1-6; no clear D. This CDR3 comprises 15 residues. The V gene's germline CDR1 is ENHRY and CDR2 SYGVKD. Deletions cut 2 bases from V and 3 bases from J, with 8 bases between. CDR3 loop: CAISETGYYNSPLHF. In DNA, the CDR3 is TGTGCCATCAGTGAGACGGGTTACTATAATTCACCCCTCCACTTT.

This clone was detected a few times. The same CDR3 is also encoded by other DNA sequences in this sample. J is TRBJ1-6 and V is TRBV4-3; D unresolved. The CDR3 runs to 17 residues. V was clipped by 0 bases and J by 0 bases, with 9 bases between them. In germline, CDR1 is LGHNA, CDR2 YSLEER. The CDR3 sequence is CASSQDRGSSYNSPLHF. CDR3 coding DNA: TGCGCCAGCAGCCAAGATCGAGGGAGCTCCTATAATTCACCCCTCCACTTT.

The chain recombines TRBV9 with TRBJ1-4, with 9 bases identical to TRBD1. CDR1 and CDR2 (germline): SGDLS, YYNGEE. The CDR3 runs to 14 residues. The junction had 1 base not matched to a gene; V was cut back by 0 bases and J by 7 bases. CDR3 sequence reads: CASSVVDRGEKLFF. The CDR3 DNA follows: TGTGCCAGCAGCGTAGTGGACAGGGGTGAAAAACTGTTTTTT.

This chain links TRBV3-1 (or the pseudogene TRBV3-2) with TRBJ2-7; D ambiguous. V was cut by 2 bases and J by 6 bases, with 17 bases left in between. The CDR3 loop spans 15 amino acids. Germline CDR1 reads LGHDT; CDR2 reads YNNKEL (reference sequence). This CDR3 is CASSQSADWRSEQYF. In DNA form, the CDR3 reads TGTGCCAGCAGCCAATCTGCGGATTGGCGGTCCGAGCAGTACTTC.

CDR3 in amino acids: CASSQTGGLSETQYF. The CDR3 nucleotides are TGCGCCAGCAGTCAAACGGGGGGGCTGTCAGAGACCCAGTACTTC. This chain joins TRBV4-3 and TRBJ2-5, with 8 nucleotides matching TRBD2. CDR1 and CDR2 from the germline V gene are LGHNA and YSLEER. J was trimmed by 4 bases and V by 6 bases; bases with no gene match: 10. CDR3 length: 15 residues.

The chain couples TRBV4-1 to TRBJ2-1; 12 bases align to TRBD2. Per germline, CDR1 MGHRA and CDR2 YSYEKL. The CDR3 runs 17 residues. Trimming removed 2 bases from V and 10 bases from J; junction bases left unmatched: 12. CDR3 region: CASSQTRLAGGPGEQFF. The CDR3 DNA sequence: TGCGCCAGCAGCCAAACCAGGCTAGCGGGAGGGCCTGGGGAGCAGTTCTTC.

V gene TRBV28 combines with J gene TRBJ2-1; TRBD2 aligns across 7 bases. V lost 5 bases and J lost 3; bases outside the gene matches: 7. Germline lookup yields CDR1 MDHEN and CDR2 SYDVKM. CDR3 length: 15 residues. The CDR3 DNA sequence: TGTGCCAGCAGTCCTAGCGGTCAGGGCTACAATGAGCAGTTCTTC. Translating gives CASSPSGQGYNEQFF.

The chain employs TRBV7-9 and TRBJ2-7; no definite D call. The germline V gene encodes CDR1 SEHNR and CDR2 FQNEAQ (reference sequence). The CDR3 sequence is 13 residues long. V dropped 2 bases and J dropped 2 bases, with 7 bases sitting between them. CDR3 coding DNA: TGTGCCAGCAGCTTACCAGGCCCCTACGAGCAGTACTTC. This gives the protein CASSLPGPYEQYF.

Comment on this clone: Other DNA sequences in the sample encode the same CDR3. The rearrangement links TRBV6-5 to TRBJ2-7; D not certain. Germline values: CDR1 MNHEY, CDR2 SVGAGI. V shed 6 bases and J shed 1 base, with 13 bases lying between them. The CDR3 is 14 residues long. The CDR3 protein is CASSPSPGSYEQYF. DNA for the CDR3: TGTGCCAGCAGCCCCTCCCCCGGGTCCTACGAGCAGTACTTC.

The chain combines TRBV6-5 with TRBJ2-3, with 9 bases matching TRBD1. The CDR3 extends over 14 amino acids. Germline loops: CDR1 MNHEY, CDR2 SVGAGI. The ends lost 6 bases at V and 6 bases at J; junction bases unmatched: 7. The CDR3 here is CASSRTGAVDTQYF. The CDR3 DNA follows: TGTGCCAGCAGCCGGACAGGGGCGGTGGATACGCAGTATTTT.

This chain joins TRBV29-1 and TRBJ2-3, with 14 bases fitting TRBD2. The CDR3 runs 14 residues. The V and J ends lost 5 bases and 4 bases, in that order; junction bases with no gene match: 2. CDR1 and CDR2 (germline): SQVTM, ANQGSEA. The CDR3 protein is CSVRLAGGPDTQYF. The CDR3 DNA sequence: TGCAGCGTTCGACTAGCGGGGGGGCCAGATACGCAGTATTTT.

The rearrangement joins TRBV5-8 to TRBJ1-5, with a possible D match to TRBD1 (6 bases). Germline V gene lookup returns CDR1 SGHTS and CDR2 YDEGEE. The CDR3 runs 16 residues. Trimming stripped 4 bases from V and 2 bases from J, with 16 bases between. CDR3: CASSRRTGKGNQPQHF. CDR3 in DNA: TGTGCCAGCAGCCGCCGTACAGGGAAGGGCAATCAGCCCCAGCATTTT.

The CDR3 bases are TGTGCCAGCAGCAAACGTGACAGTCGGAACACTGAAGCTTTCTTT. Its protein is CASSKRDSRNTEAFF. This sequence joins TRBV4-2 and TRBJ1-1; TRBD1 is a possible D gene (5 bases). The CDR3 extends over 15 amino acids. Germline V gene sequence: CDR1 LGHNA, CDR2 YNFKEQ. The V and J ends lost 5 bases and 1 base respectively, with 14 bases between them.

This clone occurred once. The genes are TRBV24-1 and TRBJ2-5; 7 bases agree with TRBD1. J gave up 5 bases and V 4 bases, and 6 bases lay outside the gene matches. The CDR3 is made up of 14 amino acids. Germline V gives CDR1 KGHDR, CDR2 SFDVKD. In DNA form, the CDR3 reads TGTGCCACCAGTGACCTACAGGGGAAGGAGACCCAGTACTTC. This encodes CATSDLQGKETQYF.

This chain links TRBV10-3 with TRBJ1-2, with TRBD1 matching 8 bases. This CDR3 is built from 13 residues. The germline V gene encodes CDR1 ENHRY and CDR2 SYGVKD. With V trimmed by 6 bases and J by 4 bases, 4 bases remained unmatched. CDR3 sequence reads: CAISTGGAYGYTF. CDR3 sequence (DNA): TGTGCCATCAGCACAGGGGGGGCCTATGGCTACACCTTC.

The V gene is TRBV7-3, the J gene TRBJ2-1; maybe TRBD2 (5 bases). Germline V lookup: CDR1 SGHTA, CDR2 FQGTGA. CDR3 length: 16 residues. Between the trimmed V and J ends, which lost 5 bases and 8 bases, there was a span of 22 bases. The CDR3 DNA follows: TGTGCCAGCAGCCTCGGGGTAGGGTCTGGAACCGATGAGCAGTTCTTC. Translating it yields CASSLGVGSGTDEQFF.

The chain has TRBV7-2 and TRBJ1-3, with no clear D. Germline V gives CDR1 SGHTA, CDR2 FQGNSA. The CDR3 covers 15 residues. V was clipped by 5 bases and J by 0 bases, with 11 bases between them. In DNA, the CDR3 is TGTGCCAGCAGCGCCCGGACTGGCTCTGGAAACACCATATATTTT. Protein product: CASSARTGSGNTIYF.

This clone was seen more than once but under ten times. V gene TRBV19 combines with J gene TRBJ1-2; 9 nucleotides line up with TRBD1. The CDR3 spans 15 residues. J lost 3 bases, V lost 5 bases, and 7 bases had no gene match. Germline CDR1 reads LNHDA; CDR2 reads SQIVND (reference sequence). CDR3 in DNA: TGTGCCAGTAGTCTTTCGACAGGGGGGCACTATGGCTACACCTTC. Its translation is CASSLSTGGHYGYTF.

The chain is built from TRBV11-2 and TRBJ1-3, with TRBD1 matching 9 bases. Trimming took 5 bases from V and 4 from J; bases not matched to a gene: 3. Germline assignment: CDR1 SGHAT and CDR2 FQNNGV. The CDR3 is 14 amino acids. The DNA for the CDR3 is TGTGCCAGCAGCCTAACAGGGGGCGGAAACACCATATATTTT. It is translated as CASSLTGGGNTIYF.

This chain links TRBV9 with TRBJ1-1; D is perhaps TRBD1 (6 bases). This CDR3 contains 13 residues. Germline lookup yields CDR1 SGDLS and CDR2 YYNGEE. The V end lost 4 bases, the J end lost 8 bases, and 15 bases lay between the germline ends. The CDR3 nucleotides read TGTGCCAGCAGCCCAGGGGCTCAAGTGGAAGCTTTCTTT. Residues: CASSPGAQVEAFF.

This rearrangement joins TRBV7-2 to TRBJ2-1; 8 bases are a match to TRBD2. Germline-derived CDR1 and CDR2 are SGHTA and FQGNSA. The CDR3 has 14 amino acids. Germline trimming cut 3 bases from V and 9 bases from J; bases unmatched to any gene: 7. CDR3 nucleotide sequence: TGTGCCAGCAGCTTTGGACTAGCCTGGGGTGAGCAGTTCTTC. This translates into CASSFGLAWGEQFF.

V and J are TRBV5-1 and TRBJ1-4; D gene unclear. From germline, CDR1 is SGHRS and CDR2 YFSETQ. V lost 0 bases and J lost 7, with 19 bases in between. The CDR3 extends over 17 amino acids. The DNA of the CDR3 is TGCGCCAGCAGCTTGGCCGATGAGTCTGGCGGAAGTGAAAAACTGTTTTTT. This codes for CASSLADESGGSEKLFF. Using reference TRBV5-1 and TRBJ1-4 for the parts outside the CDR3, the full variable domain is KAGVTQTPRYLIKTRGQQVTLSCSPISGHRSVSWYQQTPGQGLQFLFEYFSETQRNKGNFPGRFSGRQFSNSRSEMNVSTLELGDSALYLCASSLADESGGSEKLFFGSGTQLSVL.

The genes are TRBV6-2 or TRBV6-3 and TRBJ1-2; D possibly corresponds to TRBD1 (5 bases). This CDR3 spans 12 amino acids. Germline V gene data show CDR1 as MNHEY and CDR2 as SVGEGT. Trimming left V 2 bases short and J 13 bases short, with 14 bases between. The CDR3 loop is CASSYHQGKPTF. CDR3 coding DNA: TGTGCCAGCAGTTACCACCAGGGTAAACCCACCTTC.

The chain uses TRBV29-1 and TRBJ1-4, with 7 bases aligning to TRBD1. With 5 bases clipped from V and 8 bases from J, the junction kept 8 bases outside the gene matches. Germline V gene data show CDR1 as SQVTM and CDR2 as ANQGSEA. This CDR3 is built from 13 residues. The CDR3 region is CSVQTGKGEKLFF. In DNA form, the CDR3 reads TGCAGCGTTCAGACAGGGAAGGGGGAAAAACTGTTTTTT.

This sequence joins TRBV4-2 and TRBJ2-1; 9 nucleotides match TRBD2. The V gene end was trimmed by 0 bases and the J gene end by 1 base; junction bases not matched to a gene: 4. CDR1 is LGHNA, CDR2 YNFKEQ, per germline. The CDR3 is made up of 17 amino acids. The DNA of the CDR3 is TGTGCCAGCAGCCAAGAGAAGGCGGGGGGGTCCTACAATGAGCAGTTCTTC. This gives the protein CASSQEKAGGSYNEQFF.

The chain links TRBV4-1 to TRBJ1-3; no clear D gene. CDR3 size: 15 residues. Trimming pared 5 bases from V and 0 bases from J, leaving 11 bases between. The germline V gene has CDR1 MGHRA and CDR2 YSYEKL. For the CDR3, the DNA is TGCGCCAGCAGCTTCCGAGGTAGCTCTGGAAACACCATATATTTT. It is translated as CASSFRGSSGNTIYF.

The chain joins TRBV4-3 to TRBJ1-1; maybe TRBD1 (5 bases). Germline V CDR1 and CDR2: LGHNA, YSLEER. CDR3 length: 13 amino acids. V was trimmed by 6 bases and J by 1 base, leaving 9 bases between them. CDR3 protein: CASRLDRNTEAFF. DNA for the CDR3: TGCGCCAGCAGGCTTGACAGGAACACTGAAGCTTTCTTT.

The rearrangement links TRBV7-2 to TRBJ2-4, with a weak D call TRBD2 (6 bases). Germline V gene data show CDR1 as SGHTA and CDR2 as FQGNSA. Trimming removed 1 base at V and 3 bases at J, with 10 bases between. This CDR3 comprises 15 residues. The CDR3 reads CASSLVASVKNIQYF. In DNA, the CDR3 is TGTGCCAGCAGCTTAGTGGCTAGCGTCAAAAACATTCAGTACTTC.

The chain uses TRBV28 and TRBJ1-3, with 7 bases aligning to TRBD1. The ends lost 4 bases at V and 4 bases at J; junction bases unmatched: 4. This CDR3 comprises 14 residues. Looked up from germline, CDR1 is MDHEN and CDR2 is SYDVKM. The CDR3 loop is CASSYRGGGNTIYF. Here the CDR3 DNA reads TGTGCCAGCAGTTACAGGGGAGGAGGAAACACCATATATTTT.

The chain is built from TRBV11-2 and TRBJ2-7; 7 bases agree with TRBD1. After removal of 5 bases from V and 7 bases from J, the junction contained 11 bases not matched to a gene. Germline V gene sequence: CDR1 SGHAT, CDR2 FQNNGV. This CDR3 comprises 14 residues. CDR3 nucleotides: TGTGCCAGCAGCCAGGACAGGACCCTACAGGAGCAGTACTTC. Its translation: CASSQDRTLQEQYF. The full variable domain, in which reference TRBV11-2 and TRBJ2-7 provide the parts outside the CDR3, is EAGVAQSPRYKIIEKRQSVAFWCNPISGHATLYWYQQILGQGPKLLIQFQNNGVVDDSQLPKDRFSAERLKGVDSTLKIQPAKLEDSAVYLCASSQDRTLQEQYFGPGTRLTVT.

The V call is TRBV11-2, the J call TRBJ2-2; possibly TRBD2 for D (5 bases). The germline CDR1 and CDR2 sequences are SGHAT and FQNNGV. The CDR3 runs to 18 residues. Deletions cut 5 bases from V and 1 base from J, with 20 bases between. The CDR3 nucleotides are TGTGCCAGCAGCGACCAGCGGATCCTCCGACGGAACACCGGGGAGCTGTTTTTT. Protein product: CASSDQRILRRNTGELFF.